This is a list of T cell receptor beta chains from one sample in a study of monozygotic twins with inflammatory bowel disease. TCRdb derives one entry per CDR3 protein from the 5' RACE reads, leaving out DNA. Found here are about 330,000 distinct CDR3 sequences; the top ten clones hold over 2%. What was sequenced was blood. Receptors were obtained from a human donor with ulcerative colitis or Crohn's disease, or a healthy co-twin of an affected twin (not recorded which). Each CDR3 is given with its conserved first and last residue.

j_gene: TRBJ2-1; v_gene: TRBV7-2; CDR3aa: CASSLRAEYNEQFF
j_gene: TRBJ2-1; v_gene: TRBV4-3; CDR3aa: CASSQEGQNTGYEQFF
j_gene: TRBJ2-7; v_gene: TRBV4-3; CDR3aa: CASSYLRTVTNEQYF
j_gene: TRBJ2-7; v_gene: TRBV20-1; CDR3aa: CSARELAGGIYEQYF
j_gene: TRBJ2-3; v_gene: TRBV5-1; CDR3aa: CASSKGPRTDTQYF
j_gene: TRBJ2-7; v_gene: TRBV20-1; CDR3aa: CSALQGSRGEQYF
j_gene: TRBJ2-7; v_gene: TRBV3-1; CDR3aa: CASSQELSYEQYF
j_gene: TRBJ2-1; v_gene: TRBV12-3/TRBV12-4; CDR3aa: CASSPLSVTYNEQFF
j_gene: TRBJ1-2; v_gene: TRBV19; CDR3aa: CASSITDRNYGYTF
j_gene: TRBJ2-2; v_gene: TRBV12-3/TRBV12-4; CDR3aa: CASSTSSGRANTGELFF
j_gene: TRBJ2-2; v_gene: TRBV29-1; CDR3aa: CSVAGTSGSNTGELFF
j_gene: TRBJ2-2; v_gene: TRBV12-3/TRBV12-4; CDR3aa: CASSLLNLAGVAGELFF
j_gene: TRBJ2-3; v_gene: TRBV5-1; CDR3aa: CASSLGQQIDTQYF
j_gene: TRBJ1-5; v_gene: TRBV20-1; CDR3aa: CSARGGQGASQPQHF
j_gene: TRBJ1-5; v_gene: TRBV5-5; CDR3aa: CASSPTHLEPQHF
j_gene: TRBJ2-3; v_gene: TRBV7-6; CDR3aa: CASSPKGSLASGGTDTQYF
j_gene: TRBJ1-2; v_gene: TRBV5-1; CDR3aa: CASSLAESLSYGYTF
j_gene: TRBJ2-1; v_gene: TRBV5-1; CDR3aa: CASSLDGIEQFF
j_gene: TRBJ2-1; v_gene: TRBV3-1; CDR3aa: CASSPGLAGMVNEQFF
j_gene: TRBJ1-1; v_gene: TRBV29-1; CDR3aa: CSLRTGGNTEAFF
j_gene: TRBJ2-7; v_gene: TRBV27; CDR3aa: CASSGSRDRGKEQYF
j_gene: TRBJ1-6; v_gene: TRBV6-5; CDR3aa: CASRAQGGQGHSPLHF
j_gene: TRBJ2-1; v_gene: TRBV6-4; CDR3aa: CASSREHQYYNEQFF
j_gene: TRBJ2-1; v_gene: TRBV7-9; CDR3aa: CASSLGAGINEQFF
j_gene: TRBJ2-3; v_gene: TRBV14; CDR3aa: CASSQTGGTDTQYF
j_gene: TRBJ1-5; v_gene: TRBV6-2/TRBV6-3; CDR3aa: CASTQPQGAAQPQHF
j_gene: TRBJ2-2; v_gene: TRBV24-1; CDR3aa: CATSDPELGTGFTGELFF
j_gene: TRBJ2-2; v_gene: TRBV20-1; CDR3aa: CSASRDTGELFF
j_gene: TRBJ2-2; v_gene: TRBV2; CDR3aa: CASSGGNTGELFF
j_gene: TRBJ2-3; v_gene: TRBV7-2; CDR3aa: CASSRVYVELGTQYF
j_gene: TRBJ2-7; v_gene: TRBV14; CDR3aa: CASSPTPGSYEQYF
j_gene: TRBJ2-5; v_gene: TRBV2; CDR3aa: CAVLDREETQYF
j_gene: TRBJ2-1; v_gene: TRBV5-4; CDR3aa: CASSSGTSGRSYNEQFF
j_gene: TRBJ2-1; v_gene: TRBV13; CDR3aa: CASSLPASEQFF
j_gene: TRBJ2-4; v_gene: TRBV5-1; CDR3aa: CASSLTPTGQTKNIQYF
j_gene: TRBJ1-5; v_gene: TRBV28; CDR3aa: CASSLYFPLNQPQHF
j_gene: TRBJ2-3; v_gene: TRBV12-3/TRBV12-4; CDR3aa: CASRTSGHTDTQYF
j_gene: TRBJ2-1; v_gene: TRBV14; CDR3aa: CASSLPGRRNSYNEQFF
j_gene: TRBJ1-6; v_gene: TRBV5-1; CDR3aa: CASSLDGQTNSPLHF
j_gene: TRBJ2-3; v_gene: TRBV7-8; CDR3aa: CASSLKRAGDTQYF
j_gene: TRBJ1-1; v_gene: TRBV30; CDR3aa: CARRWANTEAFF
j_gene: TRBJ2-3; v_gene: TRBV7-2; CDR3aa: CASSLGRGVTDTQYF
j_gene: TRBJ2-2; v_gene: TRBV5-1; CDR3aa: CAGSSKTATGELFF
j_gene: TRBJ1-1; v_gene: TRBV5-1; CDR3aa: CASSREDKNTEAFF
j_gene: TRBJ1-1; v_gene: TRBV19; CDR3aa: CASRERGGEAFF
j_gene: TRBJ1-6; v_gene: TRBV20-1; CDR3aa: CSARTPGVSNSPLHF
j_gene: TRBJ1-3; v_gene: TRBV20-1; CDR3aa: CSAKGDSGNTIYF
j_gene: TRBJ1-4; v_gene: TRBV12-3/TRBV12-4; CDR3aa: CASSYAGSLNEKLFF